This T cell receptor beta chain was captured in a study of blood T cell repertoires in COVID-19. Trimming shortened V by 0 bases and J by 0 bases, and 5 bases separated the two germline ends. The CDR3 is 14 amino acids. CDR1 is SEHNR and CDR2 is FQNEAQ in the germline V gene (reference sequence). The data were produced by immunoSEQ multiplex PCR, yet TCRdb's version contains in-frame clones alone and is incomplete. The table records fewer than 350,000 clones, around 90% of them present only once. The chain links TRBV7-9 to TRBJ2-5; D is undetermined. This clonotype originated in a woman in her 30s with COVID-19, enrolled during active disease. Sequenced input: peripheral blood. CDR3 sequence (DNA): TGTGCCAGCAGCTTAGCATCGTACCAAGAGACCCAGTACTTC. It translates to CASSLASYQETQYF. Drawing the rest from reference TRBV7-9 and TRBJ2-5, the complete variable domain is DTGVSQNPRHKITKRGQNVTFRCDPISEHNRLYWYRQTLGQGPEFLTYFQNEAQLEKSRLLSDRFSAERPKGSFSTLEIQRTEQGDSAMYLCASSLASYQETQYFGPGTRLLVL.